This T cell receptor beta chain was documented in a study of T cell responses to AZD1222 COVID-19 vaccine. Measured with immunoSEQ multiplex PCR; TCRdb has only the in-frame clones, and not every one. The sample contains 160,000 or so clones, around 92% of which appear only once. This TCR came from an adult in good health. The input for sequencing was peripheral blood, taken on day 0 of MenACWY control vaccination.

The CDR3 here is CASSLDGPLHF. DNA of the CDR3: TGTGCCAGCAGCTTAGACGGGCCCCTCCACTTT. The chain carries TRBV7-9 and TRBJ1-6, with D unclear. CDR1 is SEHNR and CDR2 is FQNEAQ in the germline V gene (reference sequence). The ends were cut back, 1 base at V and 13 bases at J, with 5 bases in the middle. The CDR3 extends over 11 amino acids.